These T cell receptor beta chains were read from a single sample in a study of blood T cell repertoires in COVID-19. Using immunoSEQ multiplex PCR, the repertoire was profiled, and TCRdb retains in-frame clones only, with some absent. The table includes tens of thousands of clones, approximately 89% detected once. The specimen sequenced was peripheral blood. The receptors come from a human donor in a cohort sampled during active COVID-19. CDR3s leave out the opening cysteine and the closing phenylalanine or tryptophan. Fields, in order: clone size, J gene, V gene, CDR3 protein. Clone size is shown for a subset of rows, as once, few, many or a class of expanded clone.

abundance: .
j_gene: TRBJ1-4
v_gene: TRBV12-3/TRBV12-4
CDR3aa: ASSSRLGEKLF

abundance: few
j_gene: TRBJ2-1
v_gene: TRBV7-9
CDR3aa: ASSLPGLPGEQF

abundance: .
j_gene: TRBJ2-3
v_gene: TRBV27
CDR3aa: ASMPSGGTDTQY

abundance: .
j_gene: TRBJ1-4
v_gene: TRBV19
CDR3aa: ASSSPDRGEKLF

abundance: few
j_gene: TRBJ1-5
v_gene: TRBV4-1
CDR3aa: ASSQDPGNSNQPQH

abundance: .
j_gene: TRBJ1-1
v_gene: TRBV20-1
CDR3aa: SAGLGAEAF

abundance: few
j_gene: TRBJ2-2
v_gene: TRBV7-9
CDR3aa: ATTGGRTGELF

abundance: .
j_gene: TRBJ2-7
v_gene: TRBV28
CDR3aa: ASSSSPPAYEQY

abundance: .
j_gene: TRBJ1-2
v_gene: TRBV29-1
CDR3aa: TAQGQGEGYT

abundance: .
j_gene: TRBJ2-5
v_gene: TRBV2
CDR3aa: ASSGAFGGTGSRETQY

abundance: .
j_gene: TRBJ2-5
v_gene: TRBV29-1
CDR3aa: SVSQGRETQY

abundance: .
j_gene: TRBJ2-4
v_gene: TRBV15
CDR3aa: ATSRQAVGKAKNIQY

abundance: .
j_gene: TRBJ1-5
v_gene: TRBV10-2
CDR3aa: ASSESGGSNQPQH

abundance: .
j_gene: TRBJ2-1
v_gene: TRBV9
CDR3aa: ASSVAGVMDEQF

abundance: .
j_gene: TRBJ2-3
v_gene: TRBV14
CDR3aa: ASSQTGGLDTQY

abundance: .
j_gene: TRBJ2-7
v_gene: TRBV11-2
CDR3aa: ASSLGHRVREQY

abundance: .
j_gene: TRBJ1-4
v_gene: TRBV9
CDR3aa: ASSVGHGSNEKLF

abundance: .
j_gene: TRBJ2-5
v_gene: TRBV5-1
CDR3aa: ASSGGGLETQY

abundance: once
j_gene: TRBJ2-3
v_gene: TRBV2
CDR3aa: ASSPRRDTQY

abundance: .
j_gene: TRBJ2-3
v_gene: TRBV7-2
CDR3aa: ASSLGLVTDTQY

abundance: .
j_gene: TRBJ2-5
v_gene: TRBV4-3
CDR3aa: ASSQEYRPQETQY

abundance: once
j_gene: TRBJ2-7
v_gene: TRBV5-1
CDR3aa: ASSSISGGSYEQY

abundance: .
j_gene: TRBJ1-1
v_gene: TRBV19
CDR3aa: ASSGRTVLEAF

abundance: .
j_gene: TRBJ1-4
v_gene: TRBV9
CDR3aa: ASSTGQGNEKLF

abundance: once
j_gene: TRBJ2-7
v_gene: TRBV5-4
CDR3aa: ASSLRSGSGRPYEQY

abundance: few
j_gene: TRBJ1-5
v_gene: TRBV7-8
CDR3aa: GQARDRESNQPQH

abundance: .
j_gene: TRBJ2-2
v_gene: TRBV6-6
CDR3aa: ASSYSISGRPRELF

abundance: .
j_gene: TRBJ2-1
v_gene: TRBV6-6
CDR3aa: ASSRTSGRASYNEQF

abundance: .
j_gene: TRBJ1-6
v_gene: TRBV5-1
CDR3aa: ASQRGTGGGRNSPLH